Listed below are T cell receptor beta chains from one sample, sequenced in a study of T cell repertoires in cytomegalovirus infection. From the reads, TCRdb called clonotypes with MiXCR, one entry per CDR3 protein. In the table there are about 150,000 distinct CDR3 sequences, roughly a quarter of which are singletons. Sequencing used PBMCs. The receptors come from a human donor in good health (CMV status not recorded). Some clones in this sample may be carry-over from other donors' samples. The CDR3 runs from the conserved cysteine through the conserved F or W. A D gene is named only where the DNA matches it firmly. Clone size is given for some rows only: seen once, a few or many times, or a class if the clone is expanded.

cdr3_aa | cdr3_nt | clone_size | d_call | v_call | cdr3_length | j_call
CASSEAAGRSNQPQHF | TGTGCCAGCAGTGAAGCGGCAGGGCGAAGCAATCAGCCCCAGCATTTT | many | - | TRBV6-1 | 16 | TRBJ1-5
CAWSEDVGGDEKLFF | TGTGCCTGGAGTGAAGATGTCGGGGGGGATGAAAAACTGTTTTTT | - | - | TRBV30 | 15 | TRBJ1-4
CASSETVAGGTDTQYF | TGTGCCAGCAGCGAGACCGTAGCGGGGGGCACAGATACGCAGTATTTT | many | TRBD2 | TRBV7-8 | 16 | TRBJ2-3
CASSLRGGTSTTAEQFF | TGTGCCAGCAGCTTAAGAGGGGGGACTAGCACTACAGCTGAGCAGTTCTTC | many | TRBD2 | TRBV7-2 | 17 | TRBJ2-1
CASSFRGGSTDTQYF | TGTGCCAGCAGCTTTCGGGGGGGCAGCACAGATACGCAGTATTTT | - | TRBD2 | TRBV11-2 | 15 | TRBJ2-3
CASTNGANEKLFF | TGTGCCAGCACGAACGGGGCTAATGAAAAACTGTTTTTT | - | - | TRBV28 | 13 | TRBJ1-4
CASSYGQGDQPQHF | TGTGCCAGCAGTTACGGACAGGGGGATCAGCCCCAGCATTTT | - | TRBD1 | TRBV6-5 | 14 | TRBJ1-5
CASSLRRYQETQYF | TGTGCCAGCAGCTTACGGCGTTATCAAGAGACCCAGTACTTC | - | - | TRBV7-9 | 14 | TRBJ2-5
CASSSMHDGQGKRISNQPQHF | TGTGCCAGCAGCTCAATGCACGATGGACAGGGCAAGAGAATAAGCAATCAGCCCCAGCATTTT | - | TRBD1 | TRBV28 | 21 | TRBJ1-5
CASSSRPGQGDEQFF | TGTGCCAGCAGCTCACGGCCGGGACAGGGAGATGAGCAGTTCTTC | many | TRBD1 | TRBV7-3 | 15 | TRBJ2-1
CASSPIVLAVITGELFF | TGTGCCAGCTCACCGATCGTGTTAGCGGTTATCACCGGGGAGCTGTTTTTT | - | - | TRBV18 | 17 | TRBJ2-2
CASSQGRTSGRTDTQYF | TGTGCCAGCAGCCAAGGAAGGACTAGCGGTCGCACAGATACGCAGTATTTT | few | TRBD2 | TRBV14 | 17 | TRBJ2-3
CASSLPPWSVSPLHF | TGTGCCAGCAGTTTACCCCCCTGGTCGGTTTCACCCCTCCACTTT | - | - | TRBV28 | 15 | TRBJ1-6
CSVLPDRGQDTIYF | TGCAGTGTCCTTCCGGACAGGGGGCAGGACACCATATATTTT | few | TRBD1 | TRBV20-1 | 14 | TRBJ1-3
CASSLRGGTGGSRPNTDTQYF | TGTGCCAGCAGCTTAAGGGGCGGGACAGGGGGTTCCAGACCGAACACAGATACGCAGTATTTT | many | TRBD1 | TRBV7-6 | 21 | TRBJ2-3
CASSVTGTLSGNTIYF | TGTGCCAGCAGCGTAACCGGGACCCTCTCTGGAAACACCATATATTTT | many | - | TRBV7-2 | 16 | TRBJ1-3
CASSDVSRASNEQFF | TGTGCCAGCAGTGATGTAAGCCGGGCTAGCAATGAGCAGTTCTTC | - | - | TRBV2 | 15 | TRBJ2-1
CASRVRTSANEQFF | TGTGCCAGCAGAGTCCGGACTAGCGCTAATGAGCAGTTCTTC | - | TRBD2 | TRBV2 | 14 | TRBJ2-1
CASSLGQGLNVEQYF | TGTGCCAGCAGCTTAGGACAGGGTCTAAACGTCGAGCAGTACTTC | many | TRBD1 | TRBV7-2 | 15 | TRBJ2-7
CASSLATQGTYEQYF | TGTGCCAGCAGCTTAGCCACTCAGGGCACCTACGAGCAGTACTTC | many | - | TRBV7-2 | 15 | TRBJ2-7
CSFSGTSGSGTDTQYF | TGCAGCTTTTCCGGGACTAGCGGGAGTGGAACAGATACGCAGTATTTT | - | TRBD2 | TRBV29-1 | 16 | TRBJ2-3
CASQDRGDPDGYTF | TGTGCCAGCCAGGACAGGGGGGACCCCGATGGCTACACCTTC | once | TRBD1 | TRBV6-5 | 14 | TRBJ1-2
CASSLDDRGEQFF | TGTGCCAGCAGTTTAGACGACCGCGGTGAGCAGTTCTTC | many | - | TRBV12-3/TRBV12-4 | 13 | TRBJ2-1
CASSLEVGRAYEQYF | TGTGCCAGCAGCTTAGAAGTCGGGAGGGCCTACGAGCAGTACTTC | - | TRBD2 | TRBV7-9 | 15 | TRBJ2-7
CASSQEWTSGETQYF | TGTGCCAGCAGCCAAGAGTGGACTAGCGGAGAGACCCAGTACTTC | - | TRBD2 | TRBV3-1 | 15 | TRBJ2-5
CASSPGGETEAFF | TGTGCCAGCAGCCCAGGAGGGGAAACTGAAGCTTTCTTT | few | - | TRBV7-9 | 13 | TRBJ1-1
CAWSVGSSYNEQFF | TGTGCCTGGAGTGTGGGAAGCTCCTACAATGAGCAGTTCTTC | many | - | TRBV30 | 14 | TRBJ2-1
CASSLASGPYEQYF | TGTGCCAGCAGCTTAGCCAGCGGTCCCTACGAGCAGTACTTC | many | - | TRBV7-2 | 14 | TRBJ2-7
CSARDLTGQTQYF | TGCAGTGCTAGAGATCTAACGGGACAGACCCAGTACTTC | few | - | TRBV20-1 | 13 | TRBJ2-5
CSVQKEGAGPDGYTF | TGCAGCGTACAAAAGGAAGGGGCAGGGCCAGATGGCTACACCTTC | - | - | TRBV29-1 | 15 | TRBJ1-2
CAITTRVGPYEQYF | TGTGCCATCACTACCCGGGTCGGACCCTACGAGCAGTACTTC | - | - | TRBV10-3 | 14 | TRBJ2-7
CASSPAGTEVEQYF | TGTGCCAGCAGCCCCGCGGGGACAGAGGTCGAGCAGTACTTC | few | - | TRBV7-2 | 14 | TRBJ2-7
CASNPGRRGETQYF | TGTGCCAGCAACCCGGGACGTCGGGGAGAGACCCAGTACTTC | many | - | TRBV6-2/TRBV6-3 | 14 | TRBJ2-5
CSVRQGRHRSSGPPGNEQFF | TGCAGCGTTCGACAGGGACGCCACCGCTCTAGCGGGCCCCCGGGCAATGAGCAGTTCTTC | - | - | TRBV29-1 | 20 | TRBJ2-1
CATSDAQTTSGNPSNEQFF | TGTGCCACCAGTGATGCTCAAACGACTAGCGGGAACCCCAGCAATGAGCAGTTCTTC | - | TRBD2 | TRBV24-1 | 19 | TRBJ2-1
CASSAGTARTDTQYF | TGTGCCAGCAGCGCCGGGACAGCACGGACAGATACGCAGTATTTT | - | TRBD1 | TRBV7-3 | 15 | TRBJ2-3
CASSRQINQPQHF | TGTGCCAGCAGCCGACAGATAAATCAGCCCCAGCATTTT | - | - | TRBV7-2 | 13 | TRBJ1-5
CASSYTTDLNTEAFF | TGTGCCAGCAGTTACACGACTGACTTGAACACTGAAGCTTTCTTT | few | - | TRBV6-5 | 15 | TRBJ1-1
CASSPSGGGEGWETQYF | TGTGCCAGCAGCCCCAGCGGAGGGGGCGAAGGGTGGGAGACCCAGTACTTC | - | - | TRBV7-9 | 17 | TRBJ2-5
CASSFSVDYGYTF | TGTGCCAGCAGTTTTAGTGTCGACTATGGCTACACCTTC | few | - | TRBV28 | 13 | TRBJ1-2
CASSQVGGNTIYF | TGCGCCAGCAGCCAAGTGGGGGGAAACACCATATATTTT | - | - | TRBV4-1 | 13 | TRBJ1-3
CATSEELRGSTNTEAFF | TGTGCCACCTCAGAAGAGCTCCGGGGCTCTACGAACACTGAAGCTTTCTTT | - | - | TRBV28 | 17 | TRBJ1-1
CASSLPGEGNTGELFF | TGTGCCAGCAGCTTACCAGGGGAAGGGAACACCGGGGAGCTGTTTTTT | many | - | TRBV7-6 | 16 | TRBJ2-2
CASRTGYGANVLTF | TGTGCCAGCAGGACAGGGTACGGGGCCAACGTCCTGACTTTC | many | TRBD1 | TRBV28 | 14 | TRBJ2-6
CASRRDRGRQETQYF | TGTGCCAGCCGAAGGGACAGGGGGCGCCAAGAGACCCAGTACTTC | many | TRBD1 | TRBV7-2 | 15 | TRBJ2-5
CASSYDPSRTGPHLDTQYF | TGTGCCAGCAGTTACGATCCCTCCCGGACAGGCCCCCATTTGGATACGCAGTATTTT | few | TRBD1 | TRBV6-2/TRBV6-3 | 19 | TRBJ2-3
CASSETSGRHEQYF | TGTGCCAGCAGCGAGACTAGCGGGAGACACGAGCAGTACTTC | few | TRBD2 | TRBV5-6 | 14 | TRBJ2-7
CASGAGVRADTQYF | TGTGCCAGCGGTGCGGGAGTGAGGGCAGATACGCAGTATTTT | - | TRBD2 | TRBV6-2/TRBV6-3 | 14 | TRBJ2-3